In this sample, the clone carrying this TCR beta chain turned up many times. TCRdb re-called the 5' RACE reads through MiXCR, storing one row per CDR3 protein. The sample lists some 350,000 distinct CDR3 sequences, 8.7% occurring once. This CDR3 is 13 amino acids long. V dropped 2 bases and J dropped 2 bases, with 6 bases sitting between them. The germline CDR1 and CDR2 sequences are MGHDK and SYGVNS. These data are taken from a study of T cells after yellow fever vaccination. Specimen: PBMCs, collected on the day of the first yellow fever vaccination. J is TRBJ2-5 and V is TRBV25-1, with D unresolved. The receptor was derived from a man aged 18 to 30 who received the YFV17D yellow fever vaccine. Here the CDR3 reads CASSEPVQETQYF. The CDR3 DNA is TGTGCCAGCAGTGAACCGGTTCAAGAGACCCAGTACTTC.